Each of the 5 T cell receptor beta chains below was sequenced from the same sample in a study of metastatic and nonmetastatic thyroid tumors. Patients were all untreated before their thyroid surgery. TCRdb reprocessed the PCR reads using MiXCR. Of over 25,000 clones in the sample, over 15% were seen once. The sample comprised blood. These receptors were obtained from a female donor with papillary thyroid cancer or a benign thyroid nodule (not recorded which). Some clones in this sample may be carry-over from other donors' samples.

The chain uses TRBV12-3 or TRBV12-4 and TRBJ2-7; 8 nucleotides line up with TRBD1. With V trimmed by 6 bases and J by 10 bases, 8 bases remained unmatched. The CDR3 spans 12 residues. CDR3 sequence: CASSPQGADQYF. Written as DNA, the CDR3 is TGTGCCAGCAGCCCCCAGGGGGCGGATCAGTACTTC.

This clone occurred many times. The chain uses TRBV7-8 and TRBJ1-1; tentatively, D is TRBD1 (6 bases). Looked up from germline, CDR1 is SGHVS and CDR2 is FQNEAQ. V lost 2 bases and J lost 6, with 13 bases in between. The CDR3 is 14 residues long. CDR3 amino acids: CASSLKGGTAEAFF. In DNA, the CDR3 is TGTGCCAGCAGCTTAAAAGGGGGGACCGCTGAAGCTTTCTTT.

This clone was seen once. This chain uses TRBV11-2 with TRBJ2-1; D is unresolved. The CDR3 length is 16 residues. Deletions cut 5 bases from V and 6 bases from J, with 20 bases between. The germline V gene encodes CDR1 SGHAT and CDR2 FQNNGV. CDR3 protein: CASSTPRSRSINEQFF. Written as DNA, the CDR3 is TGTGCCAGCAGCACTCCTAGGTCACGTTCGATCAATGAGCAGTTCTTC.

The chain is built from TRBV12-3 or TRBV12-4 and TRBJ2-7; 11 bases map to TRBD1. The V and J ends lost 8 bases and 6 bases, in that order; junction bases with no gene match: 9. The CDR3 is 14 residues long. The CDR3 loop is CASARTGGLSEQYF. CDR3 sequence (DNA): TGTGCCAGCGCCCGGACAGGGGGCCTAAGCGAGCAGTACTTC.

This clone was recorded many times. The chain carries TRBV24-1 and TRBJ2-1; a weak D match, TRBD2 (6 bases). Trimming left V 1 base short and J 7 bases short, with 25 bases between. CDR3 length: 19 amino acids. Per germline, CDR1 KGHDR and CDR2 SFDVKD. In DNA form, the CDR3 reads TGTGCCACCAGTGATTTTGGGCCCTTTAGCGGCTATCCTCGGAATGAGCAGTTCTTC. Protein: CATSDFGPFSGYPRNEQFF.